The next 14 T cell receptor beta chains were all read from a single sample in a study of a mutant IDH1 vaccine in newly diagnosed glioma. Generated by immunoSEQ multiplex PCR, the TCRdb table keeps only in-frame clones and is missing some. The sample includes 110,000 or so clones, roughly 90% of them seen just once. No antigen has been identified for these receptors. As to time point: week 11, during vaccination. Doses of 300 ug of mutant IDH1 20-mer peptide were given with topical imiquimod. This sample comprised PBMCs, obtained from a glioma patient whose treatment included an IDH1 peptide vaccine. These receptors all stem from a woman aged 45-65 years with glioma.

This chain connects TRBV25-1 to TRBJ2-5, with 8 bases lining up with TRBD2. The CDR3 sequence is 15 residues long. Germline trimming cut 3 bases from V and 2 bases from J; bases unmatched to any gene: 5. The germline V gene has CDR1 MGHDK and CDR2 SYGVNS. DNA of the CDR3: TGTGCCAGCAGTGACTTTGGCGGGGGGCAAGAGACCCAGTACTTC. Amino acids: CASSDFGGGQETQYF.

In its sample, this clone was seen a few times. The genes are TRBV27 and TRBJ2-3; 8 positions agree with TRBD1. V was pared by 5 bases and J by 3 bases, with 4 bases of the junction left unmatched. From germline, CDR1 is MNHEY and CDR2 SMNVEV (reference sequence). CDR3 length: 14 residues. The CDR3 region has the DNA TGTGCCAGCAGTCGGACAGGGAGAACAGATACGCAGTATTTT. It codes for CASSRTGRTDTQYF.

About this clone itself: A read error may account for a junction end that differs from germline. The CDR3 nucleotides are TGTGCCAGTAGTTTACTCCCCAGGGGAGATGAAGCTTTCTTT. Translation gives CASSLLPRGDEAFF. The chain couples TRBV27 to TRBJ1-1; possibly TRBD1 for D (6 bases). CDR1 is MNHEY, CDR2 SMNVEV, per germline (reference sequence). The CDR3 is 14 amino acids.

The CDR3 DNA follows: TGTGCCAGCAGTTGGCAGGGAGGCACCGGGGAGCTGTTTTTT. Amino acid sequence: CASSWQGGTGELFF. The chain combines TRBV6-5 with TRBJ2-2; possibly TRBD2 for D (6 bases). The CDR3 extends over 14 amino acids. V lost 4 bases and J lost 4, with 10 bases in between. Germline CDR1 reads MNHEY; CDR2 reads SVGAGI.

The chain links TRBV4-1 to TRBJ2-7, with D perhaps being TRBD1 or TRBD2 (5 bases each). The V end was cut by 2 bases, the J end by 1 base, with 12 bases between. Germline values: CDR1 MGHRA, CDR2 YSYEKL. The CDR3 contains 15 residues. CDR3 protein: CASSQKGTASYEQYF. DNA for the CDR3: TGCGCCAGCAGCCAAAAAGGGACGGCGTCCTACGAGCAGTACTTC.

Of note for this clone: One end of the junction fails to match germline, which may point to a read error. The chain is built from TRBV7-7 and TRBJ2-1; the match to TRBD2 covers 9 bases. The CDR3 is 17 amino acids. Germline CDR1 SSHAT, CDR2 FNYEAQ (reference sequence). In DNA form, the CDR3 reads TGTGCTAGCAGCTTGGCTAGCGGGATCACCTCCTACAATGAGCAGTTCTTC. Translated: CASSLASGITSYNEQFF.

This chain joins TRBV5-1 and TRBJ2-1, with D tentatively TRBD1 (5 bases). The CDR3 sequence is 14 residues long. The V gene's germline CDR1 is SGHRS and CDR2 YFSETQ. Trimming cost V 0 bases and J 6 bases, with 10 bases left between them. CDR3 coding DNA: TGCGCCAGCAGCTTGGGTCAGGGTGGCAATGAGCAGTTCTTC. It specifies CASSLGQGGNEQFF.

The rearrangement joins TRBV11-2 to TRBJ2-5; D is perhaps TRBD2 (6 bases). The CDR3 covers 16 residues. Germline V CDR1 and CDR2: SGHAT, FQNNGV. With 2 bases removed from V and 2 bases from J, the gap between germline ends came to 15 bases. The CDR3 nucleotides read TGTGCCAGCAGCTTATCGGCTAGCGCATCTCAAGAGACCCAGTACTTC. It specifies CASSLSASASQETQYF.

This chain uses TRBV14 with TRBJ1-2, with 9 bases lining up with TRBD1. This CDR3 has 15 amino acids. CDR1 is SGHDN, CDR2 FVKESK, per germline. V lost 2 bases to trimming and J lost 5 bases; unmatched junction nucleotides: 6. The CDR3 loop is CASSQLQGARYGYTF. The DNA for the CDR3 is TGTGCCAGCAGCCAATTACAGGGGGCGCGGTATGGCTACACCTTC.

The V gene is TRBV29-1, the J gene TRBJ2-7, with D possibly matching TRBD1 (6 bases). Germline lookup yields CDR1 SQVTM and CDR2 ANQGSEA. The CDR3 consists of 13 residues. V lost 6 bases to trimming and J lost 2 bases, with 14 bases between them. The CDR3 reads CSVYRDTAYEQYF. DNA of the CDR3: TGCAGCGTGTACCGGGACACAGCCTACGAGCAGTACTTC.

This rearrangement joins TRBV11-2 to TRBJ2-5; TRBD2 aligns across 9 bases. The J call is doubtful: the DNA matches TRBJ2-7 better. This CDR3 contains 16 residues. The germline V gene has CDR1 SGHAT and CDR2 FQNNGV. The CDR3 sequence is CASSLDLSGRIHEQYF. For the CDR3, the DNA is TGTGCCAGCAGCTTAGACCTTAGCGGGAGAATCCACGAGCAGTACTTC.

The chain recombines TRBV10-3 with TRBJ2-5; D is uncertain. Germline assignment: CDR1 ENHRY and CDR2 SYGVKD. The CDR3 runs 11 residues. Between the trimmed V and J ends, which lost 6 bases and 5 bases, there was a span of 7 bases. The CDR3, as DNA: TGTGCCATCAGGGGATCTGAGACCCAGTACTTC. Translated, it gives CAIRGSETQYF.

The chain couples TRBV28 to TRBJ1-2, with TRBD1 matching over 7 bases. Per germline, CDR1 MDHEN and CDR2 SYDVKM. V lost 4 bases to trimming and J lost 2 bases; unmatched junction nucleotides: 10. The CDR3 covers 16 residues. Written as DNA, the CDR3 is TGTGCCAGCAGTTCAGGGGGGGCCGCCGCAAACTATGGCTACACCTTC. It yields the protein CASSSGGAAANYGYTF.

The gene calls are TRBV5-1 and TRBJ2-1; TRBD1 aligns across 7 bases. CDR1 is SGHRS, CDR2 YFSETQ, per germline. This CDR3 has 13 residues. J gave up 7 bases and V 3 bases, and 4 bases lay outside the gene matches. In DNA form, the CDR3 reads TGCGCCAGCAGCTCGACAGGGCTTAATGAGCAGTTCTTC. It codes for CASSSTGLNEQFF.